Each of the 23 T cell receptor beta chains below was sequenced from the same sample in a study of blood T cell repertoires in COVID-19. Produced via immunoSEQ multiplex PCR; TCRdb's table is partial and in-frame only. The sample lists approximately 120,000 clones, about 85% seen once, with approximately 4% in the top ten. The sequenced sample was peripheral blood. The receptor source for this set is a human donor in a cohort sampled during active COVID-19.

The genes are TRBV7-8 and TRBJ2-5, with a possible D match to TRBD1 (7 bases). Trimming took 5 bases from V and 2 from J, leaving 12 bases between them. This CDR3 region has 14 residues. Germline V gene sequence: CDR1 SGHVS, CDR2 FQNEAQ. The CDR3 nucleotides read TGTGCCAGCAGCCCAGGGGGGCGACAAGAGACCCAGTACTTC. It codes for CASSPGGRQETQYF.

The rearrangement links TRBV6-4 to TRBJ1-2; D not resolved. This CDR3 region has 11 residues. V gave up 5 bases and J gave up 8 bases, with 9 bases separating them. The germline V gene encodes CDR1 MRHNA and CDR2 SNTAGT. The CDR3 DNA reads TGTGCCAGCAGTTCCGCCGGGGGCTACACCTTC. Protein: CASSSAGGYTF.

The genes are TRBV2 and TRBJ2-2; the D gene is possibly TRBD2 (5 bases). The V gene's germline CDR1 is SNHLY and CDR2 FYNNEI. This CDR3 is 16 amino acids long. The germline V and J ends were trimmed by 6 bases and 4 bases, with 18 bases remaining between them. The CDR3 nucleotides read TGTGCCAGCAGAGAGTCAGCGGTTGGCGGCACCGGGGAGCTGTTTTTT. Protein sequence: CASRESAVGGTGELFF.

This clone was seen only once. This sequence joins TRBV11-2 and TRBJ2-1, with 11 bases matching TRBD2. Germline loops: CDR1 SGHAT, CDR2 FQNNGV. The CDR3 contains 19 residues. Losses at the gene ends were 1 base for V and 8 bases for J; bases not matched to a gene: 16. CDR3 coding DNA: TGTGCCAGCAGCTTAGTCATCCTAGCGGGAGGCCGGGGTCGGTATGAGCAGTTCTTC. Protein product: CASSLVILAGGRGRYEQFF.

This clone was counted many times. The chain recombines TRBV10-3 with TRBJ1-4, with 7 bases identical to TRBD1. From germline, CDR1 is ENHRY and CDR2 SYGVKD. J gave up 4 bases and V 10 bases, and 6 bases lay outside the gene matches. The CDR3 sequence is 13 residues long. The CDR3 DNA sequence: TGTGCCACCCAAACAGGGGATAATGAAAAACTGTTTTTT. It codes for CATQTGDNEKLFF.

The rearrangement links TRBV5-1 to TRBJ2-3, with 8 bases matching TRBD1. The V segment lost 1 base and the J segment 5 bases; nucleotides outside the gene matches: 3. The germline V gene encodes CDR1 SGHRS and CDR2 YFSETQ. CDR3 size: 14 residues. The CDR3 region is CASSLTGGIDTQYF. In nucleotides, the CDR3 is TGCGCCAGCAGCTTGACAGGGGGAATAGATACGCAGTATTTT.

This clone was observed a few times. The chain couples TRBV15 to TRBJ1-1; 12 nucleotides agree with TRBD1. After removal of 2 bases from V and 10 bases from J, the junction contained 11 bases not matched to a gene. In germline, CDR1 is LNHNV, CDR2 YYDKDF (reference sequence). The CDR3 is 16 amino acids. The CDR3 nucleotides are TGTGCCACCAGCAGAACCGCCTGGGACAGGGGGCGAGGAGCTTTCTTT. It encodes CATSRTAWDRGRGAFF.

Many counts were recorded for this clone. The rearrangement joins TRBV5-4 to TRBJ1-2; TRBD1 aligns across 8 bases. From germline, CDR1 is SGHNT and CDR2 YYREEE (reference sequence). V lost 3 bases to trimming and J lost 5 bases; unmatched junction nucleotides: 6. This CDR3 region has 14 residues. The CDR3 DNA reads as TGTGCCAGCAGCTCCGACAGGGGACCTTATGGCTACACCTTC. Translation: CASSSDRGPYGYTF.

The chain joins TRBV27 to TRBJ2-1; 7 bases align to TRBD2. CDR3 length equals 18 residues. The V gene end was trimmed by 3 bases and the J gene end by 2 bases; junction bases not matched to a gene: 13. Germline V gene data show CDR1 as MNHEY and CDR2 as SMNVEV (reference sequence). CDR3 loop: CASSLRGRGRVAYNEQFF. The CDR3 region has the DNA TGTGCCAGCAGTTTGAGGGGTCGTGGGAGGGTCGCCTACAATGAGCAGTTCTTC.

The chain links TRBV3-1 (or the pseudogene TRBV3-2) to TRBJ2-2; D is undetermined. The V end was cut by 4 bases, the J end by 7 bases, with 7 bases between. The CDR3 totals 12 residues. Germline V gives CDR1 LGHDT, CDR2 YNNKEL (reference sequence). CDR3 amino acids: CASSPRYGELFF. The CDR3 coding sequence is TGTGCCAGCAGCCCCCGTTACGGGGAGCTGTTTTTT.

The genes are TRBV7-3 and TRBJ2-1; tentative D call: TRBD1 (6 bases). Germline V gene sequence: CDR1 SGHTA, CDR2 FQGTGA. CDR3 length: 11 amino acids. Trimming left V 5 bases short and J 11 bases short, with 10 bases between. The CDR3 loop is CASSTGQQQFF. The CDR3 DNA is TGTGCCAGCAGCACCGGACAGCAGCAGTTCTTC.

This sequence joins TRBV18 and TRBJ1-5; the match to TRBD1 covers 9 bases. V lost 3 bases, J lost 8 bases, and 8 bases stayed unmatched. Germline lookup yields CDR1 KGHSH and CDR2 LQKENI. The CDR3 covers 15 residues. Here the CDR3 DNA reads TGTGCCAGCTCACCGGAGACAGGGGGGTATGAGCCCCAGCATTTT. It translates to CASSPETGGYEPQHF.

This clone appeared a single time. The chain joins TRBV13 to TRBJ2-5; 12 nucleotides align to TRBD2. CDR1 and CDR2 (germline): PRHDT, FYEKMQ (reference sequence). J lost 4 bases, V lost 3 bases, and 6 bases had no gene match. CDR3 length equals 16 residues. The CDR3 region is CASSFRLAGVRETQYF. CDR3 in DNA: TGTGCCAGCAGCTTCCGACTAGCGGGAGTACGAGAGACCCAGTACTTC. Supplemented by reference TRBV13 and TRBJ2-5, the full variable domain reads AAGVIQSPRHLIKEKRETATLKCYPIPRHDTVYWYQQGPGQDPQFLISFYEKMQSDKGSIPDRFSAQQFSDYHSELNMSSLELGDSALYFCASSFRLAGVRETQYFGPGTRLLVL.

The rearrangement uses TRBV6-6 and TRBJ2-7, with a weak D call TRBD1 (6 bases). Germline V lookup: CDR1 MNHNY, CDR2 SVGAGI (reference sequence). Trimming took off 2 bases at V and 2 bases at J, with 16 bases between the two ends. CDR3 length: 16 residues. Written as DNA, the CDR3 is TGTGCCAGCAGTTACCCACAGGGACACAACACCTACGAGCAGTACTTC. Amino acid sequence: CASSYPQGHNTYEQYF.

The CDR3 DNA is TGTGCCAGCACTCGGGACAGGGGTACTGAAGCTTTCTTT. This codes for CASTRDRGTEAFF. The V gene is TRBV2, the J gene TRBJ1-1; TRBD1 matches 10 bases. Germline lookup yields CDR1 SNHLY and CDR2 FYNNEI. The CDR3 spans 13 residues. J lost 5 bases, V lost 7 bases, and 4 bases had no gene match.

The chain carries TRBV11-2 and TRBJ1-2; D ambiguous. This CDR3 contains 13 residues. Germline assignment: CDR1 SGHAT and CDR2 FQNNGV. Trimming shortened V by 5 bases and J by 6 bases, and 13 bases separated the two germline ends. In DNA form, the CDR3 reads TGTGCCAGCAGCCCCGGGAGGCCAAATGGCTACACCTTC. As protein: CASSPGRPNGYTF.

The rearrangement uses TRBV5-1 and TRBJ2-2; 7 nucleotides match TRBD2. Germline V gives CDR1 SGHRS, CDR2 YFSETQ. CDR3 length: 15 residues. After removal of 2 bases from V and 4 bases from J, the junction contained 5 bases not matched to a gene. CDR3 sequence: CASSFLWGGTGELFF. In nucleotides, the CDR3 is TGCGCCAGCAGCTTTCTATGGGGGGGCACCGGGGAGCTGTTTTTT.

Only one count was recorded for this clone. The chain is built from TRBV2 and TRBJ2-1; weak D call: TRBD1 (5 bases). V lost 6 bases and J 4 bases, leaving 13 bases between the germline ends. The CDR3 extends over 14 amino acids. Germline V CDR1 and CDR2: SNHLY, FYNNEI. The chain's CDR3 is CASSRTTEYNEQFF. The CDR3 coding sequence is TGTGCCAGCAGCAGGACAACAGAATACAATGAGCAGTTCTTC.

This chain uses TRBV4-3 with TRBJ1-2, with unresolved D. V was cut by 2 bases and J by 6 bases, with 13 bases left in between. The germline V gene has CDR1 LGHNA and CDR2 YSLEER. This CDR3 has 14 residues. For the CDR3, the DNA is TGCGCCAGCAGCCAAAGACCGATCGCGGATGGCTACACCTTC. This translates into CASSQRPIADGYTF.

The rearrangement links TRBV5-1 to TRBJ2-3, with TRBD1 matching over 7 bases. Germline lookup yields CDR1 SGHRS and CDR2 YFSETQ. This CDR3 comprises 15 residues. Trimming cost V 0 bases and J 2 bases; bases outside gene matches: 3. The CDR3 bases are TGCGCCAGCAGCTTGGAAGACAGGGCCACAGATACGCAGTATTTT. It yields the protein CASSLEDRATDTQYF.

The chain recombines TRBV19 with TRBJ1-5; D ambiguous. Germline CDR1 LNHDA, CDR2 SQIVND (reference sequence). The V and J ends lost 1 base and 0 bases respectively, with 7 bases between them. The CDR3 contains 15 residues. The CDR3 is CASSIAVYSNQPQHF. The CDR3 DNA is TGTGCCAGTAGTATAGCTGTATATAGCAATCAGCCCCAGCATTTT.

A note on this clone: Other nucleotide sequences in the sample specify the same CDR3. The rearrangement uses TRBV5-1 and TRBJ2-5; possibly TRBD2 for D (5 bases). V gave up 4 bases and J gave up 4 bases, with 11 bases separating them. The V gene's germline CDR1 is SGHRS and CDR2 YFSETQ. The CDR3 runs to 13 residues. CDR3 in amino acids: CASSPLAGETQYF. The CDR3 region has the DNA TGCGCCAGCAGCCCTCTCGCGGGAGAGACCCAGTACTTC.

The chain links TRBV11-3 to TRBJ2-1; TRBD2 matches at 7 bases. The trim removed 11 bases at V and 2 bases at J, leaving 9 bases unmatched. The CDR3 totals 14 residues. From germline, CDR1 is SGHNT and CDR2 YENEEA. In DNA, the CDR3 is TGTGCCTCCGAGAGGGAGGGAACCTACAATGAGCAGTTCTTC. Its protein is CASEREGTYNEQFF.